This TCR beta chain originates from a study of shared clonotypes between healthy human individuals. Study background: The cohort had a couple of women and a few men, ages 18 to 49. Overall study findings and caveats: The researchers took only blood, and tissue repertoires probably look different.

V gave up 0 bases and J gave up 4 bases, with 12 bases separating them. The germline CDR1 and CDR2 sequences are MNHEY and SVGAGI. The CDR3 consists of 15 residues. Some clones are missing from TCRdb's copy, which holds only in-frame ones; the method was immunoSEQ multiplex PCR. In the table there are about 490,000 clones, less than 80% of which are singletons. Points on this clone: Its antigen is unidentified.

Sample: PBMCs. V gene TRBV6-5 combines with J gene TRBJ1-1; possibly TRBD1 for D (5 bases). The clonotype originates from a woman in her 40s in good health. Some clones in this sample may be carry-over from other donors' samples. The CDR3 sequence is CASSYSNAGGTEAFF. DNA for the CDR3: TGTGCCAGCAGTTACTCGAATGCCGGGGGCACTGAAGCTTTCTTT.